This T cell receptor beta chain was retrieved from a study of radiotherapy plus CTLA-4 blockade in lung cancer. The method was immunoSEQ multiplex PCR; TCRdb's version includes in-frame clones alone and lacks a portion of them. The data hold about 67,000 clones, with roughly four fifths observed a single time. Germline V lookup: CDR1 SGHTA, CDR2 FQGNSA. The CDR3 is made up of 15 amino acids. Trimming shortened V by 5 bases and J by 4 bases, and 15 bases separated the two germline ends. Sequencing used peripheral blood, obtained from a patient treated with radiotherapy plus ipilimumab. The V gene is TRBV7-2, the J gene TRBJ1-5; D is uncertain. The sequence came from a human donor with non-small cell lung cancer whose response to radiotherapy plus ipilimumab could not be evaluated. Some clones in this sample may be carry-over from other donors' samples. For the CDR3, the DNA is TGTGCCAGCAGCCCTTCGGGTCAGAGGAATCAGCCCCAGCATTTT. This translates into CASSPSGQRNQPQHF.